This TCR beta chain was captured in a study of blood T cells in healthy people across ages. Then a second PCR, running roughly 7 to 11 cycles, was carried out with a sample-barcoded 5' primer and a J-beta primer mix. TCRdb processed the 5' RACE reads anew with MiXCR; each CDR3 protein has one entry. The data show 630,000 or so distinct CDR3 sequences, about 34% seen once. This clonotype has a handful of counts. Trimming took off 1 base at V and 1 base at J, with 10 bases between the two ends. CDR1 and CDR2 (germline): SGHTA, FQGNSA. The CDR3 contains 16 residues. Material: blood. The sequence was obtained from an elderly woman in good health. The rearrangement links TRBV7-2 to TRBJ2-2; no firm D call. The CDR3 is CASSLVGSRNTGELFF. The CDR3 nucleotides read TGTGCCAGCAGCTTAGTTGGGTCGAGGAACACCGGGGAGCTGTTTTTT.